The 16 T cell receptor beta chains reported below all come from one sample, sequenced in a study of human T cells and chemical hapten exposure. MiXCR was run by TCRdb on the RACE reads, yielding one entry per CDR3 protein. Of about 140,000 distinct CDR3 sequences in the sample, about 11% were seen once. Sample time point: patch test 2, 6 weeks after DPC sensitization. This sample's treatment: therapeutic diphenylcyclopropenone sensitization with weekly scalp DPC. The sample was whole blood, taken in connection with sensitization to the hapten diphenylcyclopropenone (DPC). These receptors all come from a woman aged 45-59 years with alopecia areata. Some clones in this sample may be carry-over from other donors' samples.

Many counts were recorded for this clonotype. Here the CDR3 DNA reads TGCGCCAGCAGCCTAGCGAGCGGGAGAAGGACAGATACGCAGTATTTT. Amino acid sequence: CASSLASGRRTDTQYF. The chain employs TRBV4-1 and TRBJ2-3; 8 bases are shared with TRBD2. CDR1 and CDR2 from the germline V gene are MGHRA and YSYEKL. The V gene end was trimmed by 4 bases and the J gene end by 3 bases; junction bases not matched to a gene: 9. The CDR3 length is 16 residues.

This chain connects TRBV6-2 or TRBV6-3 to TRBJ2-1; maybe TRBD2 (5 bases). This CDR3 region has 12 residues. Germline V CDR1 and CDR2: MNHEY, SVGEGT. Between the trimmed V and J ends, which lost 6 bases and 7 bases, there was a span of 10 bases. The CDR3 sequence is CASRRTLNEQFF. The CDR3 DNA is TGTGCCAGCAGGCGGACTCTGAATGAGCAGTTCTTC.

The chain recombines TRBV20-1 with TRBJ1-5; D gene uncertain. The CDR3 covers 16 residues. Germline CDR1 DFQATT, CDR2 SNEGSKA (reference sequence). Trimming removed 7 bases from V and 2 bases from J, with 21 bases in between. CDR3 in amino acids: CSVIEGSGRGNQPQHF. The CDR3 DNA reads as TGCAGTGTAATAGAAGGTTCAGGTCGCGGCAATCAGCCCCAGCATTTT.

This clonotype turned up a few times. This chain uses TRBV7-3 with TRBJ2-1; a weak D match, TRBD2 (5 bases). The CDR3 consists of 14 residues. CDR1 SGHTA and CDR2 FQGTGA come from the germline V gene. V dropped 5 bases and J dropped 5 bases, with 13 bases sitting between them. The CDR3 loop reads CASSPGRRDNEQFF. Written as DNA, the CDR3 is TGTGCCAGCAGCCCTGGGAGAAGAGACAATGAGCAGTTCTTC. The whole variable domain, remainder taken from reference TRBV7-3 and TRBJ2-1, is GAGVSQTPSNKVTEKGKYVELRCDPISGHTALYWYRQSLGQGPEFLIYFQGTGAADDSGLPNDRFFAVRPEGSVSTLKIQRTERGDSAVYLCASSPGRRDNEQFFGPGTRLTVL.

This clonotype was found a few times. CDR3 DNA: TGTGCCAGCAGCCCCGGACTAGCCCCTAACAATGAGCAGTTCTTC. Protein: CASSPGLAPNNEQFF. The rearrangement uses TRBV9 and TRBJ2-1, with 8 bases that match TRBD2. Per germline, CDR1 SGDLS and CDR2 YYNGEE. The CDR3 loop spans 15 amino acids. V trimming: 4 bases; J trimming: 5 bases; junction bases outside the gene matches: 8.

The rearrangement uses TRBV6-1 and TRBJ2-5; 12 bases match TRBD1. The CDR3 sequence is 17 residues long. Germline CDR1 and CDR2: MNHNS and SASEGT. The trim removed 7 bases at V and 4 bases at J, leaving 13 bases unmatched. This CDR3 is CASNTNRDRGRRETQYF. CDR3 coding DNA: TGTGCCAGCAATACAAACCGGGACAGGGGGCGGCGAGAGACCCAGTACTTC.

The V call is TRBV6-5, the J call TRBJ2-7; 7 bases fit TRBD2. The germline V gene encodes CDR1 MNHEY and CDR2 SVGAGI. There are 14 residues in the CDR3. V was pared by 5 bases and J by 0 bases, with 4 bases of the junction left unmatched. Here the CDR3 reads CASSTGGSSYEQYF. The CDR3 DNA sequence: TGTGCCAGCAGTACGGGCGGGAGCTCCTACGAGCAGTACTTC.

This clonotype was detected ten times or more. The chain employs TRBV9 and TRBJ2-1; 11 bases align to TRBD2. Germline CDR1 and CDR2: SGDLS and YYNGEE. After removal of 4 bases from V and 9 bases from J, the junction contained 9 bases not matched to a gene. This CDR3 has 15 residues. The CDR3 nucleotides read TGTGCCAGCAGCCCGGGACTAGCGGAGGCGGGTGAGCAGTTCTTC. It yields the protein CASSPGLAEAGEQFF.

This clonotype was observed a few times. This sequence joins TRBV6-1 and TRBJ1-5; D possibly corresponds to TRBD1 (6 bases). CDR3 size: 20 residues. Germline V CDR1 and CDR2: MNHNS, SASEGT. The germline V and J ends were trimmed by 1 base and 0 bases, with 22 bases remaining between them. The CDR3 region is CASSEGGGPVGRNSNQPQHF. In DNA form, the CDR3 reads TGTGCCAGCAGTGAAGGTGGGGGGCCGGTAGGGAGGAATAGCAATCAGCCCCAGCATTTT.

This clonotype was picked up a small number of times. The CDR3 loop reads CASSSAAGGPVLDTQYF. The CDR3 nucleotides are TGTGCCAGCAGTTCCGCAGCGGGAGGGCCGGTACTAGATACGCAGTATTTT. This chain connects TRBV6-2 or TRBV6-3 to TRBJ2-3; 10 bases are a match to TRBD2. CDR3 length equals 17 residues. Germline loops: CDR1 MNHEY, CDR2 SVGEGT. V shed 4 bases and J 5 bases; nucleotides not matched to a gene: 12.

This chain uses TRBV11-2 with TRBJ2-7; D is perhaps TRBD2 (6 bases). V lost 5 bases, J lost 6 bases, and 20 bases lay in between. The germline CDR1 and CDR2 sequences are SGHAT and FQNNGV. The CDR3 covers 15 residues. CDR3 protein: CASSGGGIGAGEQYF. The CDR3 DNA reads TGTGCCAGCAGCGGGGGAGGCATAGGAGCGGGCGAGCAGTACTTC.

The V gene is TRBV5-5, the J gene TRBJ2-3, with D uncertain. The CDR3 contains 13 residues. In germline, CDR1 is SGHKS, CDR2 YYEKEE (reference sequence). V dropped 4 bases and J dropped 2 bases, with 8 bases sitting between them. The CDR3 DNA reads TGTGCCAGCAGCGCCGGACCCACAGATACGCAGTATTTT. It yields the protein CASSAGPTDTQYF.

The sample holds a few counts of this clonotype. The genes are TRBV6-1 and TRBJ2-5; tentatively, D is TRBD2 (6 bases). CDR3 length: 12 residues. V was shortened by 6 bases and J by 5 bases, with 10 bases between the two germline ends. Germline values: CDR1 MNHNS, CDR2 SASEGT. DNA for the CDR3: TGTGCCAGCAGGGGGGACTGGGAGACCCAGTACTTC. This translates into CASRGDWETQYF.

This clonotype was counted at least ten times. The chain links TRBV14 to TRBJ2-7; 7 bases map to TRBD1. Germline CDR1 SGHDN, CDR2 FVKESK. After removal of 1 base from V and 2 bases from J, the junction contained 2 bases not matched to a gene. The CDR3 extends over 14 amino acids. CDR3 loop: CASSQATGPYEQYF. The CDR3 DNA reads as TGTGCCAGCAGCCAAGCGACAGGGCCCTACGAGCAGTACTTC. The complete variable domain, with remaining parts taken from reference TRBV14 and TRBJ2-7, reads EAGVTQFPSHSVIEKGQTVTLRCDPISGHDNLYWYRRVMGKEIKFLLHFVKESKQDESGMPNNRFLAERTGGTYSTLKVQPAELEDSGVYFCASSQATGPYEQYFGPGTRLTVT.

This clonotype was observed many times. The chain carries TRBV12-3 or TRBV12-4 and TRBJ2-7, with TRBD2 matching over 8 bases. CDR3 length equals 15 residues. Unmatched junction bases numbered 5, after V lost 2 bases and J lost 2 bases. The CDR3 spells CASSLRDSGTYEQYF. CDR3 sequence (DNA): TGTGCCAGCAGTTTACGGGATAGCGGGACCTACGAGCAGTACTTC.

The rearrangement links TRBV20-1 to TRBJ2-1; no firm D call. CDR1 and CDR2 (germline): DFQATT, SNEGSKA (reference sequence). Trimming left V 5 bases short and J 5 bases short, with 7 bases between. The CDR3 totals 11 residues. The CDR3, as DNA: TGCAGTGCTCTCCCCGACAATGAGCAGTTCTTC. As protein: CSALPDNEQFF.